This T cell receptor beta chain comes out of a study of CD8 T cells in Susac syndrome. Study-level information: Patients with Susac syndrome were therapy-naive, on corticosteroids, or on intravenous immunoglobulin alone at the time that blood was drawn.

Random hexamers served to reverse transcribe roughly 0.45 to 1 ug RNA. Amplification of TCR beta CDR3 by immunoSEQ multiplex PCR spanned 54 Vbeta and 13 Jbeta. One entry per CDR3 protein, called by TCRdb with MiXCR from the immunoSEQ multiplex PCR reads. The top ten clones hold around 0.095% of a sample with some 170,000 distinct CDR3 sequences, around 94% of them seen once. Trimming stripped 8 bases from V and 2 bases from J, with 12 bases between. Germline values: CDR1 KGHSH, CDR2 LQKENI. This CDR3 spans 13 amino acids. Sequencing of TCR beta was performed on blood CD8+ T cells and on blood CD4+ T cells. Negative isolation yielded the CD8+ and CD4+ T cells, while FACS enriched the TEMRA cells.

Sequencing used CD4+ T cells from PBMCs. This receptor was taken from a human donor with Susac syndrome. V usage is TRBV18 and J usage is TRBJ1-1, with D perhaps matching TRBD1 (5 bases). In nucleotides, the CDR3 is TGTGCCAGCACAGAGGGGCAAAACACTGAAGCTTTCTTT. Translated, it gives CASTEGQNTEAFF.